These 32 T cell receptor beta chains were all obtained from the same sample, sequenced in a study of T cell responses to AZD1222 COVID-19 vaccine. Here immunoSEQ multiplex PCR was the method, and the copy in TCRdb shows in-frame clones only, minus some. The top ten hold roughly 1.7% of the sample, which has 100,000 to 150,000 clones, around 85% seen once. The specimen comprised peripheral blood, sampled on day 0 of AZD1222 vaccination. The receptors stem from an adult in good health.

The CDR3 coding sequence is TGTGCCAGCAGTCAACAGGGCCGAATCAATCAGCCCCAGCATTTT. It translates to CASSQQGRINQPQHF. The chain carries TRBV2 and TRBJ1-5; D perhaps matches TRBD1 (6 bases). Germline CDR1 and CDR2: SNHLY and FYNNEI. V lost 5 bases and J lost 3, with 14 bases in between. The CDR3 is 15 amino acids.

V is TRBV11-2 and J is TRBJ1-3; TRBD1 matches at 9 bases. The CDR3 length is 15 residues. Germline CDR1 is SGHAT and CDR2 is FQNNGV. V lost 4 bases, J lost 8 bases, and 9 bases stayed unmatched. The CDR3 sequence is CASSSGDRVFHTIYF. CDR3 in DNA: TGTGCCAGCAGCTCGGGGGACAGGGTTTTCCACACCATATATTTT.

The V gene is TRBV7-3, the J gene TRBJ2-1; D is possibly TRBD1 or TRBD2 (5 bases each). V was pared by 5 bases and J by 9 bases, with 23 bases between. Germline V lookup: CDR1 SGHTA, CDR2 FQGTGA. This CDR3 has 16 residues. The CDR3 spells CASSPGRGARGAEQFF. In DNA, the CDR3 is TGTGCCAGCAGCCCCGGAAGAGGGGCCCGAGGTGCTGAGCAGTTCTTC.

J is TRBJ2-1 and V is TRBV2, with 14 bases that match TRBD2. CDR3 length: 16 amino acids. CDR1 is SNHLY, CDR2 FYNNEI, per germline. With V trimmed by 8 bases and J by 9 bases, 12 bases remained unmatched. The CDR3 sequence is CASCGLAGGPGTEQFF. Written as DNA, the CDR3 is TGTGCCAGCTGCGGACTAGCGGGGGGACCGGGGACTGAGCAGTTCTTC.

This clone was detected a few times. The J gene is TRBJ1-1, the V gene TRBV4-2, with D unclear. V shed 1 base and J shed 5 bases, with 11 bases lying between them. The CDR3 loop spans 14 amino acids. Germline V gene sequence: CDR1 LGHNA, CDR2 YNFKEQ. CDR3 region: CASSQGELLTEAFF. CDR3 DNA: TGTGCCAGCAGCCAAGGGGAGCTCTTAACTGAAGCTTTCTTT.

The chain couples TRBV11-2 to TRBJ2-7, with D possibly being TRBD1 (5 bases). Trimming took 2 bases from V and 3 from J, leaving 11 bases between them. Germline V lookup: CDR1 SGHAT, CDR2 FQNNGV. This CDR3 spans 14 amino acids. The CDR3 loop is CASSLMQGIYEQYF. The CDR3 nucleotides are TGTGCCAGCAGCTTAATGCAGGGTATCTACGAGCAGTACTTC.

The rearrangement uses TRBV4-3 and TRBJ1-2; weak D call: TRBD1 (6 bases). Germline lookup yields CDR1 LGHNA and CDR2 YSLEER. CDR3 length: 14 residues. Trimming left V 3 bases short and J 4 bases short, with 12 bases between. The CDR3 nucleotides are TGCGCCAGCAGCCAGCCAGGGGCTCCCTATGGCTACACCTTC. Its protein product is CASSQPGAPYGYTF.

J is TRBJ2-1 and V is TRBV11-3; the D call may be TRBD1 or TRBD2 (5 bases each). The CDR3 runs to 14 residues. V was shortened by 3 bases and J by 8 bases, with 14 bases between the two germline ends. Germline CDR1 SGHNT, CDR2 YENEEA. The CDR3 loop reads CASSFRALGDEQFF. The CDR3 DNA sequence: TGTGCCAGCAGCTTCAGGGCGTTGGGGGATGAGCAGTTCTTC.

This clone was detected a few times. The CDR3 here is CASSGQGATNEKLFF. The CDR3 bases are TGTGCCAGCAGCGGACAGGGGGCAACTAATGAAAAACTGTTTTTT. V and J are TRBV6-5 and TRBJ1-4, with 10 bases identical to TRBD1. J was trimmed by 0 bases and V by 6 bases; bases with no gene match: 1. The CDR3 covers 15 residues. Germline V CDR1 and CDR2: MNHEY, SVGAGI.

Here the CDR3 DNA reads TGTGCCAGCAGTCATATTCCCCACGAGCAGTACTTC. As protein: CASSHIPHEQYF. The genes are TRBV27 and TRBJ2-7; no clear D gene. This CDR3 spans 12 amino acids. The V gene lost 5 bases and the J gene lost 5 bases, with 10 bases spanning the gap. Germline V CDR1 and CDR2: MNHEY, SMNVEV (reference sequence).

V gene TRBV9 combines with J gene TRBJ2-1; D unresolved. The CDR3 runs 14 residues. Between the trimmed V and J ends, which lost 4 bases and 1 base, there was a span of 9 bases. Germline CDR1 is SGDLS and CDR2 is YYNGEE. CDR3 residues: CASSPRGSYNEQFF. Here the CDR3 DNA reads TGTGCCAGCAGCCCTCGAGGTTCCTACAATGAGCAGTTCTTC.

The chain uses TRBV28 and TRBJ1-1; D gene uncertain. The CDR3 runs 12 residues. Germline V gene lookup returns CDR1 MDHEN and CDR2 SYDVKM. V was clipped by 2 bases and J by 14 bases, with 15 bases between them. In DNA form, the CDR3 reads TGTGCCAGCAGTTTAGTCCGGGCCCGAAGATTCTTT. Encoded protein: CASSLVRARRFF.

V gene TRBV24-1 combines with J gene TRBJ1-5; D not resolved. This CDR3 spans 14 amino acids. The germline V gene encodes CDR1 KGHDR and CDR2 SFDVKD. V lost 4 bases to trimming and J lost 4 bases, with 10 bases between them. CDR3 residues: CATSDARPNQPQHF. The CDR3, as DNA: TGTGCCACCAGTGACGCCAGGCCAAATCAGCCCCAGCATTTT.

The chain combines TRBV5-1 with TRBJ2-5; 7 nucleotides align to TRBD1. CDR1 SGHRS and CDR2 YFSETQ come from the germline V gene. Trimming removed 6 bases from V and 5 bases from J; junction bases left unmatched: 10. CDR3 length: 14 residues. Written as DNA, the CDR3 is TGCGCCAGCACCACCGGGACAGCGGCGGAGACCCAGTACTTC. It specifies CASTTGTAAETQYF.

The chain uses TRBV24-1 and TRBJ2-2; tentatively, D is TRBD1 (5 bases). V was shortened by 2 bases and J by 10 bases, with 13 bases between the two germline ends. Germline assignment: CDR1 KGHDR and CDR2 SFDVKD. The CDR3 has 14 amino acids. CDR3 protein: CATSDSPRAEELFF. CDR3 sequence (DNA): TGTGCCACCAGTGATTCCCCCAGGGCGGAGGAGCTGTTTTTT.

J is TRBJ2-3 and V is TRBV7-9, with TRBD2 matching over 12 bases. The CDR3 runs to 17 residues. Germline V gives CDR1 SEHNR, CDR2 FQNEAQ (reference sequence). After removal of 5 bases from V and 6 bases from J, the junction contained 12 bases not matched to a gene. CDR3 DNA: TGTGCCAGCAGCCCGCCCCCCCGACTAGCGGGAGAGGATACGCAGTATTTT. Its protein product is CASSPPPRLAGEDTQYF.

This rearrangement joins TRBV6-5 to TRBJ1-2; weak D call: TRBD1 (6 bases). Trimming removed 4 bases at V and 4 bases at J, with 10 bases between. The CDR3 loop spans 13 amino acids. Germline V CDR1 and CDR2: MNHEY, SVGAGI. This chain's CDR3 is CASSSVDSYGYTF. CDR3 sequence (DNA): TGTGCCAGCAGTTCCGTGGACAGCTATGGCTACACCTTC.

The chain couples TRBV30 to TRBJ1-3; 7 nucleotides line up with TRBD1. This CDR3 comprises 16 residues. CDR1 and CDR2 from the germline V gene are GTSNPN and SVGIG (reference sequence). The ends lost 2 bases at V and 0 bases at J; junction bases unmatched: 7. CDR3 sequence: CAWSSGTVGSGNTIYF. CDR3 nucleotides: TGTGCCTGGAGTTCAGGGACAGTCGGCTCTGGAAACACCATATATTTT.

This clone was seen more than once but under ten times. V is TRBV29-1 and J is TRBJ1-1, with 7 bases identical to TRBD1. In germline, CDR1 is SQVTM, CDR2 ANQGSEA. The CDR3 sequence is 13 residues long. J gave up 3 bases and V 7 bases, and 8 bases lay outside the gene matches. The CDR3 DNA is TGCAGCGCCGGAGGGGGCTTGGACACTGAAGCTTTCTTT. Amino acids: CSAGGGLDTEAFF.

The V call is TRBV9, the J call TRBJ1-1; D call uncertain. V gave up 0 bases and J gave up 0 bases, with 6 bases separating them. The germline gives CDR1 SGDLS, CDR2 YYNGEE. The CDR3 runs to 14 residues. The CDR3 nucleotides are TGTGCCAGCAGCGTAGGACGAGTGAACACTGAAGCTTTCTTT. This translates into CASSVGRVNTEAFF. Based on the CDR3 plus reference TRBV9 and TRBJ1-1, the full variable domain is DSGVTQTPKHLITATGQRVTLRCSPRSGDLSVYWYQQSLDQGLQFLIQYYNGEERAKGNILERFSAQQFPDLHSELNLSSLELGDSALYFCASSVGRVNTEAFFGQGTRLTVV.

The CDR3 DNA follows: TGTGCCAGCAGCCCCCACCCTGGAGCACCCTACGAGCAGTACTTC. It is translated as CASSPHPGAPYEQYF. The chain is built from TRBV9 and TRBJ2-7; D is undetermined. The germline V gene encodes CDR1 SGDLS and CDR2 YYNGEE. The CDR3 is made up of 15 amino acids. Trimming removed 4 bases from V and 2 bases from J, with 16 bases in between.

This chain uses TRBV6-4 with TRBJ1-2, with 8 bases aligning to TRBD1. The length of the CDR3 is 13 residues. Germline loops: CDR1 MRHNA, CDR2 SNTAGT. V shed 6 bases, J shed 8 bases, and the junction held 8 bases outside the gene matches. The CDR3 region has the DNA TGTGCCAGCAGCACGACAGGGGCTATAGGCTACACCTTC. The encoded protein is CASSTTGAIGYTF.

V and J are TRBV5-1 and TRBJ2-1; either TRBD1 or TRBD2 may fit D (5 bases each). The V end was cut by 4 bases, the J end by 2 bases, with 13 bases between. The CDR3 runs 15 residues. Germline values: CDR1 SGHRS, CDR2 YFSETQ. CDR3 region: CASSLTGTTYNEQFF. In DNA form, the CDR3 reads TGCGCCAGCAGCCTAACGGGGACCACCTACAATGAGCAGTTCTTC.

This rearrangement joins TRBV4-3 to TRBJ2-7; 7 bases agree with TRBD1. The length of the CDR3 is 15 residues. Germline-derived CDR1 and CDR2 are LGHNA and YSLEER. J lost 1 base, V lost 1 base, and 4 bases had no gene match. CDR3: CASSQGQGVSYEQYF. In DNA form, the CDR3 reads TGCGCCAGCAGCCAAGGACAGGGCGTGTCCTACGAGCAGTACTTC.

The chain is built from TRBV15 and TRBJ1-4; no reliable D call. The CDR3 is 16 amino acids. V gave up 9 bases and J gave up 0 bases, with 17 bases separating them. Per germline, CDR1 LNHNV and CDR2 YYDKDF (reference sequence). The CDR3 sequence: CATALRDLATNEKLFF. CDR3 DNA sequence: TGTGCCACAGCACTCAGAGATCTTGCAACTAATGAAAAACTGTTTTTT.

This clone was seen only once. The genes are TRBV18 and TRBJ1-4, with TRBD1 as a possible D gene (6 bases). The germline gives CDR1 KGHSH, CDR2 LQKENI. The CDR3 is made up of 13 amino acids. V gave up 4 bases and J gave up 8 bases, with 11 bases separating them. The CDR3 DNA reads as TGTGCCAGCTCACTAAACGACAGGGAAAAACTGTTTTTT. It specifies CASSLNDREKLFF.

The CDR3, as DNA: TGTGCCAGCAGCCAAGGGGTCGGTCGCAATCAGCCCCAGCATTTT. This sequence encodes CASSQGVGRNQPQHF. The V call is TRBV3-1 (or the pseudogene TRBV3-2), the J call TRBJ1-5, with D hard to call. The CDR3 totals 15 residues. Germline assignment: CDR1 LGHDT and CDR2 YNNKEL (reference sequence). The V and J ends lost 1 base and 2 bases respectively, with 9 bases between them.

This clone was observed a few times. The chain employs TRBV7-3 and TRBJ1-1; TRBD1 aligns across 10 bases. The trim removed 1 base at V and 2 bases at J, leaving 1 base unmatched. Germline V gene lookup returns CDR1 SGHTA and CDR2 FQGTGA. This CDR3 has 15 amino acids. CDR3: CASSLRDRGNTEAFF. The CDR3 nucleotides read TGTGCCAGCAGCTTAAGGGACAGGGGTAACACTGAAGCTTTCTTT.

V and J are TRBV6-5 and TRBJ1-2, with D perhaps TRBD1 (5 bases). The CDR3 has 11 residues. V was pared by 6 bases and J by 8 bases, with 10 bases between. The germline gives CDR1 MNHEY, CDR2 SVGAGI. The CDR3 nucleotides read TGTGCCAGCAGCGACGGGGCGGGCTACACCTTC. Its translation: CASSDGAGYTF.

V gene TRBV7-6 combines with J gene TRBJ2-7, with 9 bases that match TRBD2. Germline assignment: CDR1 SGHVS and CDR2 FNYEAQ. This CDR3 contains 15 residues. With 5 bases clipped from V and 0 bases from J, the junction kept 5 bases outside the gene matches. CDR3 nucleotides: TGTGCCAGCAGCCCCAGTAGCGGGAGCTCCTACGAGCAGTACTTC. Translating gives CASSPSSGSSYEQYF.

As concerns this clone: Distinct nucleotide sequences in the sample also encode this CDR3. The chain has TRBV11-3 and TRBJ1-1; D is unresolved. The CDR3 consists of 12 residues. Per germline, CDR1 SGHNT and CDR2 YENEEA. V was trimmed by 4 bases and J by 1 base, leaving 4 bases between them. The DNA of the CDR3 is TGTGCCAGCAGCTCCCGGAACACTGAAGCTTTCTTT. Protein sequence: CASSSRNTEAFF.

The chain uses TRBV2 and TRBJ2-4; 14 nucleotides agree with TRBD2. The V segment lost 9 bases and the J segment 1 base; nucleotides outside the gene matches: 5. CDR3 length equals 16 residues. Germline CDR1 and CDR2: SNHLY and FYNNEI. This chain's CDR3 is CASGTSGSAAKNIQYF. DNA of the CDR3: TGTGCCAGTGGGACTAGCGGGAGTGCGGCCAAAAACATTCAGTACTTC.